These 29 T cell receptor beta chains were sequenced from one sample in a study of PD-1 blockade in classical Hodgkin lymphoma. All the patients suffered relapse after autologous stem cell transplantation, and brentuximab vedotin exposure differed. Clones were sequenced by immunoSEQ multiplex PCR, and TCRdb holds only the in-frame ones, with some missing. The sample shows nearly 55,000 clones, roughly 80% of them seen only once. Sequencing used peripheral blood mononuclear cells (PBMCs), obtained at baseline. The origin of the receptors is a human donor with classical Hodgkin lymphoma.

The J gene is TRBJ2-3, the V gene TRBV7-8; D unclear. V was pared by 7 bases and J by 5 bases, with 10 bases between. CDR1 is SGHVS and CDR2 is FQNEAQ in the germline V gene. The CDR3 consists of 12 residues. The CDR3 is CASNYRGDTQYF. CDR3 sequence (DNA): TGTGCCAGCAACTATCGTGGAGATACGCAGTATTTT.

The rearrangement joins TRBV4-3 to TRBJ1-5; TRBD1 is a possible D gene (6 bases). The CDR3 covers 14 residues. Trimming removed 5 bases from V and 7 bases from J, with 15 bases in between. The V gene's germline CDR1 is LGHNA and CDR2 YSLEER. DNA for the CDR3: TGCGCCAGCAGCTATATATACAGGGTCCAGCCCCAGCATTTT. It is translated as CASSYIYRVQPQHF.

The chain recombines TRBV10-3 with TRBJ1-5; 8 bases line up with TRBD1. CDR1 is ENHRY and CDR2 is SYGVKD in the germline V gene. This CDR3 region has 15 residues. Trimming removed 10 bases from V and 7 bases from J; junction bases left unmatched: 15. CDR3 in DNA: TGTGCCACCCAAGGAATCGGAACAGGGGGACAGCCCCAGCATTTT. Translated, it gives CATQGIGTGGQPQHF.

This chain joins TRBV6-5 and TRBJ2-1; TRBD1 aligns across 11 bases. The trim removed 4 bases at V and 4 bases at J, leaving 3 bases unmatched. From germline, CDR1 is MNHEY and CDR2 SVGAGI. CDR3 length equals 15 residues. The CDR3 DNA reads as TGTGCCAGCAGTTTACGGGACAGGGGGTACAATGAGCAGTTCTTC. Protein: CASSLRDRGYNEQFF.

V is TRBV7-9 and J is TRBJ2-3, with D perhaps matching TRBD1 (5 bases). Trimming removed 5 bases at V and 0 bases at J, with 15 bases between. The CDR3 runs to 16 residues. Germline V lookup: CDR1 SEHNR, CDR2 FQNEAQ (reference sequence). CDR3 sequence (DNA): TGTGCCAGCAGCCGTCAGGGTTCGGCTAGCACAGATACGCAGTATTTT. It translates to CASSRQGSASTDTQYF.

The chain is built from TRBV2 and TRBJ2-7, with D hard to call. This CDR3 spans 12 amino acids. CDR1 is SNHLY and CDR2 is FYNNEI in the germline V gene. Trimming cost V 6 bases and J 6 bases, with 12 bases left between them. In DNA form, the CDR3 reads TGTGCCAGCAGGCTTGCCGGTCCCGAGCAGTACTTC. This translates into CASRLAGPEQYF.

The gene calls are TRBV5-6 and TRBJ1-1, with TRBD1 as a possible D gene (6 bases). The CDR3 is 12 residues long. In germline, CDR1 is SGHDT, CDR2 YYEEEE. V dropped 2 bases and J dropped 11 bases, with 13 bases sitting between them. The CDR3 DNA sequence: TGTGCCAGCAGCTTTGAAGGACAGAGTGCTTTCTTT. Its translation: CASSFEGQSAFF.

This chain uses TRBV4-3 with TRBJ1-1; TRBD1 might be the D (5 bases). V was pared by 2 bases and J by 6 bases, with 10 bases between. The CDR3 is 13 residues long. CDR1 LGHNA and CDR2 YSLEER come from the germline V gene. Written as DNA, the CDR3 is TGCGCCAGCAGCCAACAGGGTACCCCTGAAGCTTTCTTT. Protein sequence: CASSQQGTPEAFF.

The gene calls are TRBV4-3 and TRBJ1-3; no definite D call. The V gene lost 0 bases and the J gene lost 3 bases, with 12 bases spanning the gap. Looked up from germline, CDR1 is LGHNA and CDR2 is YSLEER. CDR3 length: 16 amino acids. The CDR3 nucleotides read TGCGCCAGCAGCCAAGATCGGATTACGTATGGAAACACCATATATTTT. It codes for CASSQDRITYGNTIYF.

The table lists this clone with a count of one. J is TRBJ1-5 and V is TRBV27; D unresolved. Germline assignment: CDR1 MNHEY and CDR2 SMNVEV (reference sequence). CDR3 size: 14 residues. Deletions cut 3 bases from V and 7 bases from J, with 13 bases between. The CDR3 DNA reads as TGTGCCAGCAGTTTCTCGGTGCCCGGCCAGCCCCAGCATTTT. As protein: CASSFSVPGQPQHF.

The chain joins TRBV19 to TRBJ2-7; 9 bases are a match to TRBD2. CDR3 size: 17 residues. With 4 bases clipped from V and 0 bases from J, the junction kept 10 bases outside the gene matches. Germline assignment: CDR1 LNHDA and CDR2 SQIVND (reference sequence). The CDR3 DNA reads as TGTGCCAGTAGTAGGGGAAGCTCGGGACTAGCCTCCTACGAGCAGTACTTC. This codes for CASSRGSSGLASYEQYF.

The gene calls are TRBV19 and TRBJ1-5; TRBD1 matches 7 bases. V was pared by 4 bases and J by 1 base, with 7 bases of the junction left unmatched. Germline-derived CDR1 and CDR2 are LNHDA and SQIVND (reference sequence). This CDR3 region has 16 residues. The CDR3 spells CASSKGRGYSNQPQHF. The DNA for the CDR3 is TGTGCCAGTAGTAAGGGCAGGGGGTACAGCAATCAGCCCCAGCATTTT. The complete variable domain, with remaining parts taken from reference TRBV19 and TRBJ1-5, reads DGGITQSPKYLFRKEGQNVTLSCEQNLNHDAMYWYRQDPGQGLRLIYYSQIVNDFQKGDIAEGYSVSREKKESFPLTVTSAQKNPTAFYLCASSKGRGYSNQPQHFGDGTRLSIL.

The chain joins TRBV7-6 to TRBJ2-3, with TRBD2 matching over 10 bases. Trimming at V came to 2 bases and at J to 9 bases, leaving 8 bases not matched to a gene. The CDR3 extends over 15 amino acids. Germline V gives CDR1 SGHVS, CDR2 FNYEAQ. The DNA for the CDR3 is TGTGCCAGCAGCTTACTAGCGGGAGTTCAAGGGACGCAGTATTTT. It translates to CASSLLAGVQGTQYF. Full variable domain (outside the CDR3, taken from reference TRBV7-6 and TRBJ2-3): GAGVSQSPRYKVTKRGQDVALRCDPISGHVSLYWYRQALGQGPEFLTYFNYEAQQDKSGLPNDRFSAERPEGSISTLTIQRTEQRDSAMYRCASSLLAGVQGTQYFGPGTRLTVL.

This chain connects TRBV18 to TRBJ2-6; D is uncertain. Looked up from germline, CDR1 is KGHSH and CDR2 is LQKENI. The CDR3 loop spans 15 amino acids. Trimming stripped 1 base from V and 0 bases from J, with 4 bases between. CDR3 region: CASSPRGSGANVLTF. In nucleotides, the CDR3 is TGTGCCAGCTCACCACGGGGCTCTGGGGCCAACGTCCTGACTTTC.

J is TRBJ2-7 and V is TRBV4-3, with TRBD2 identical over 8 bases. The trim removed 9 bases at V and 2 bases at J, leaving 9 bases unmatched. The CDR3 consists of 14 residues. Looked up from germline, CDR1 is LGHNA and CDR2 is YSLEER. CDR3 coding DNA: TGCGCCAGTCTGGCGGCTAGCGGGCCCTACGAGCAGTACTTC. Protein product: CASLAASGPYEQYF.

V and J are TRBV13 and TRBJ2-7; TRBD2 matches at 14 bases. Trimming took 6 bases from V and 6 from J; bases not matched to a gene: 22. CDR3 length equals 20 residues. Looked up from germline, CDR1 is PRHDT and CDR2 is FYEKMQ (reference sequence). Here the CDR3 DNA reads TGTGCCAGCAGAACCGCCTCCGGGACTAGCGGGAGCGTAACTAACGGCGAGCAGTACGTC. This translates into CASRTASGTSGSVTNGEQYV.

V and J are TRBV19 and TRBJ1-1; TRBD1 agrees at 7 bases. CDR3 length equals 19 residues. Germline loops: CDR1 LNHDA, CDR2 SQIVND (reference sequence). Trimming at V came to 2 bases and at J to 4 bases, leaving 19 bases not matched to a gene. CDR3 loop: CASSIKMVGGAGVGTEAFF. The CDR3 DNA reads TGTGCCAGTAGTATAAAAATGGTAGGGGGCGCGGGGGTTGGCACTGAAGCTTTCTTT. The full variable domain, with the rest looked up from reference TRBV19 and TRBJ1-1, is DGGITQSPKYLFRKEGQNVTLSCEQNLNHDAMYWYRQDPGQGLRLIYYSQIVNDFQKGDIAEGYSVSREKKESFPLTVTSAQKNPTAFYLCASSIKMVGGAGVGTEAFFGQGTRLTVV.

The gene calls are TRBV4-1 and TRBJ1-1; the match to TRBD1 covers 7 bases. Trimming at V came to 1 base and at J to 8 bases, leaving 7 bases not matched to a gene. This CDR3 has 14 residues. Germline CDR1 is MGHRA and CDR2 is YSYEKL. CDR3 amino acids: CASSQVLDRSEAFF. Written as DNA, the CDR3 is TGCGCCAGCAGCCAAGTTTTGGACAGGAGCGAAGCTTTCTTT.

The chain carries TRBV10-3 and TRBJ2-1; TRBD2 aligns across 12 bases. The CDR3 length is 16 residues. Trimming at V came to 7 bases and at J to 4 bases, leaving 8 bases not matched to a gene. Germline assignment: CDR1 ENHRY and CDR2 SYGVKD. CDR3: CAIMGLTSGSYNEQFF. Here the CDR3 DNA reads TGTGCCATCATGGGTTTGACTAGCGGGAGTTACAATGAGCAGTTCTTC.

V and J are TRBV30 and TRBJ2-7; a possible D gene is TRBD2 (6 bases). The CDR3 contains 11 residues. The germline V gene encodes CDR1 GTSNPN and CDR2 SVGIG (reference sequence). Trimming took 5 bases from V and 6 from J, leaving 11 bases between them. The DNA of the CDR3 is TGTGCCTGGTGGAGGGGTGGCGAGCAGTACTTC. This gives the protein CAWWRGGEQYF.

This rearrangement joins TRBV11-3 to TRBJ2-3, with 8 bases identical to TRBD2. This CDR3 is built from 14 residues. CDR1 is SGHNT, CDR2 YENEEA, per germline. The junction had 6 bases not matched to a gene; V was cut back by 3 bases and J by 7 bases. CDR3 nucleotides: TGTGCCAGCAGCTTTGGAGCGGGAGCCCATACGCAGTATTTT. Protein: CASSFGAGAHTQYF.

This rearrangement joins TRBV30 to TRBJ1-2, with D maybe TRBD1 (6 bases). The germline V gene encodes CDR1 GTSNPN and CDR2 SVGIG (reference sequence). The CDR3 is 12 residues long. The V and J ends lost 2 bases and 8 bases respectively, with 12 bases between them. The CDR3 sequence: CAWSYRVGGYTF. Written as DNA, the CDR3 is TGTGCCTGGAGTTACAGGGTTGGGGGCTACACCTTC.

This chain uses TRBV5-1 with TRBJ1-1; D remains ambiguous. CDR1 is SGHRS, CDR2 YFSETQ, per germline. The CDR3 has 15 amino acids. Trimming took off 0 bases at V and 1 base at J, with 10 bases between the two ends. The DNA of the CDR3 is TGCGCCAGCAGCTTGGTTCCCTCAGGGAACACTGAAGCTTTCTTT. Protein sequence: CASSLVPSGNTEAFF.

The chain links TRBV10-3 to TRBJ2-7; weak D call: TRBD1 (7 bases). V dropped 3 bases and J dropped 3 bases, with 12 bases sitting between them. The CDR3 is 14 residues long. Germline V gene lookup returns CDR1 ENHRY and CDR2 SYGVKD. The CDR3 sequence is CAISERGTDYEQYF. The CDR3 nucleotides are TGTGCCATCAGTGAACGGGGGACAGACTACGAGCAGTACTTC.

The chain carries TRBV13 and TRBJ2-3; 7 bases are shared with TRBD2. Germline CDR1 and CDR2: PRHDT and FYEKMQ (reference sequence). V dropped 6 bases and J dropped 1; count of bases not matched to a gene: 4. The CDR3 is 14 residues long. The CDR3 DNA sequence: TGTGCCAGCAGGGTGAGCGGGGGCACAGATACGCAGTATTTT. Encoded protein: CASRVSGGTDTQYF. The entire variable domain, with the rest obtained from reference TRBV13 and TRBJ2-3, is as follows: AAGVIQSPRHLIKEKRETATLKCYPIPRHDTVYWYQQGPGQDPQFLISFYEKMQSDKGSIPDRFSAQQFSDYHSELNMSSLELGDSALYFCASRVSGGTDTQYFGPGTRLTVL.

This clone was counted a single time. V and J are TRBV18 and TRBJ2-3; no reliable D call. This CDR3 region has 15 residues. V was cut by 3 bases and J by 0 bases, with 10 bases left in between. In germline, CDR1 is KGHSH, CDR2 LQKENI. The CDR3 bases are TGTGCCAGCTCACCGGGTCGAGTCAGCACAGATACGCAGTATTTT. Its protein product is CASSPGRVSTDTQYF.

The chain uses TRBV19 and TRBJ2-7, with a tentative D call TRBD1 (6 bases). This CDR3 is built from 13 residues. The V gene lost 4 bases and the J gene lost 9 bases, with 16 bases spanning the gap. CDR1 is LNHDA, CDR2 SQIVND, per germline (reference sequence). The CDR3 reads CASSTRDTPRQYF. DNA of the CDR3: TGTGCCAGTAGTACCCGGGACACTCCGAGGCAGTACTTC. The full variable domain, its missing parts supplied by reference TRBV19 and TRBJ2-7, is DGGITQSPKYLFRKEGQNVTLSCEQNLNHDAMYWYRQDPGQGLRLIYYSQIVNDFQKGDIAEGYSVSREKKESFPLTVTSAQKNPTAFYLCASSTRDTPRQYFGPGTRLTVT.

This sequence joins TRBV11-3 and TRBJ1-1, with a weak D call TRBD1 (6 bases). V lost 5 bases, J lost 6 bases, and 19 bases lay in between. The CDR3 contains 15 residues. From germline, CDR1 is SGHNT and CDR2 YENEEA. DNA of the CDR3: TGTGCCAGCAGCACCCAGTCAGCTACAGGGCCTGAAGCTTTCTTT. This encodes CASSTQSATGPEAFF.

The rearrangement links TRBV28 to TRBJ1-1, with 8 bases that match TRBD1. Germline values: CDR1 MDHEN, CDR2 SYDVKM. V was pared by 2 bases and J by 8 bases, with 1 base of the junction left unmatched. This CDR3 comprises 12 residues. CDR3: CASSLQGAEAFF. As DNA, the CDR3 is TGTGCCAGCAGTTTACAGGGGGCGGAAGCTTTCTTT.